This T cell receptor (beta chain) comes out of a study of Tregs in tolerant kidney transplant recipients (dated by TCRdb to the late 2010s). Regarding the study in general: TCRbeta sequencing was used in the study to identify donor-specific regulatory T cells before combined kidney and bone marrow transplantation, and the identified cells were then tracked after transplant.

Concerning this clone: Its antigen is unknown. Per-base qualities were not stored, and no clone one base away is much larger.

What the research found in general, with its limitations: For some patients the PCR primers changed over time, which made it impossible to compare the samples from those patients at the nucleotide level. The study was limited by small patient numbers, and the findings need validation in larger populations and under other immunosuppression protocols. Donor-specific Treg expansion was found to exceed global Treg expansion in tolerant patients, suggesting antigen-driven rather than nonspecific expansion. Although technical replication error seemed to be minimal, the question of biological reproducibility was not addressed directly. Expanding Tregs with activated donor B cells appeared to identify the most biologically relevant and donor-specific TCRbeta repertoire.

For TCRbeta CDR3 sequencing, genomic DNA was extracted from sorted cells using the QIAGEN DNeasy Blood and Tissue Kit. High-throughput TCRbeta CDR3 sequencing was carried out commercially through immunoSEQ, with PCR amplification with bias correction and internal controls included. The authors processed their data as follows. Unique productive TCRbeta sequences were defined by CDR3 nucleotide sequence where primers matched, and otherwise by CDR3 amino acid sequence together with Vbeta and Jbeta genes. To correct sorting error, sequences shared between sorted populations at a frequency ratio of 2:1 or less were removed; the rest were assigned to the higher population. Sequences were defined as donor-reactive when expanded at least 5-fold in CFSE-low cells versus unstimulated cells and present at a frequency of at least 0.01% in CFSE-low cells. Repertoire divergence was quantified by Jensen-Shannon divergence using the top 100 TCRbeta sequences ranked by frequency. For samples with multiple sequencing runs, sorting error was corrected separately for each run before the runs were pooled. TCRdb provides this immuneACCESS table in a form limited to in-frame rearrangements. Some clones are lacking; in checked studies, under half of them reflect an unresolved V gene, and why the rest are absent is not known. V, J and clone size reflect that table, while D and trimming were determined from the DNA. The sample table shows roughly 54,000 clones, and more than 70% are seen once. The ten largest account for around a sixth of the sample.

Transplants used related donors with nonmyeloablative bone marrow transplantation; mixed chimerism was transient in the human trials. Unstimulated Tregs (CD4+CD25+CD127-), CD4+ non-Tregs (CD4+CD25-), CD4 and CD8 cells were FACS-sorted from thawed PBMCs. The patients were a few recipients of combined kidney and bone marrow transplants from the ITN036ST trial, and samples were available only from these trial subjects. Healthy control blood was processed to PBMCs with a Ficoll density gradient and then cryopreserved, whereas patient PBMCs were collected both before and after transplant. The CDR3, from cysteine to phenylalanine, totals 15 residues. Kept here is only the CDR3 DNA, which spans 45 bases and is read in frame from base 1. The germline V gene gives CDR1 as SGDLS and CDR2 as YYNGEE. The germline ends are 13 bases apart after V is trimmed by 0 bases and J by 4 bases.

This receptor was identified in a human patient who received a combined kidney and bone marrow transplant. The graft donor may be the source of some T cells after a transplant. This specimen consisted of CD8+ T cells from blood (PBMCs), obtained 12 months after the transplant. The V and J segments used are TRBV9 and TRBJ2-5; the D segment could be TRBD1, given 6 matching bases. The CDR3 protein sequence reads: CASSVVSRGRETQYF. The bases read TGTGCCAGCAGCGTAGTTTCAAGGGGGAGAGAGACCCAGTACTTC.